This T cell receptor (beta chain) was captured by sequencing in a study of blood T cell repertoires in COVID-19. Across the whole study: Sources were T cells, B-cell-depleted T cells, or PBMCs; the material itself was cDNA or gDNA.

The authors' processing: How many nucleated cells were present was estimated from reference gene primer amplification. Assay: immunoSEQ multiplex PCR; the TCRdb copy retains only in-frame clones and omits some. The V and J calls and clone size come from that table; D and trimming were worked out from the DNA. The sample consists of approximately 490,000 clones, around 90% of them appearing once. This study enrolled people aged roughly 18 to 90 from roughly 24 US geographic areas. Participants had their cohort set by participant-reported clinical history. This CDR3 is built from 15 residues. V was trimmed by 0 bases and J by 7 bases, leaving 13 bases between them. Germline V gene lookup returns CDR1 MGHRA and CDR2 YSYEKL.

Sequencing was done on a sample of PBMCs or T cells enriched from blood (not recorded which). V usage is TRBV4-1 and J usage is TRBJ1-5; D is uncertain. The clonotype comes from a woman under 30 who had recovered from COVID-19. The DNA for the CDR3 is TGCGCCAGCAGCCAAGATAACCGGGTAGAGCAGCCCCAGCATTTT. This codes for CASSQDNRVEQPQHF.